The 13 T cell receptor beta chains below come from one sample, sequenced in a study of CD8 T cells in ankylosing spondylitis. Study results and caveats: Made up of 7 to 9 highly homologous variants, a TCR beta motif appeared characteristic of ankylosing spondylitis blood.

TCRdb re-analysed the 5' RACE reads in MiXCR, keeping a single row per CDR3 protein. The repertoire holds 400,000 to 450,000 distinct CDR3 sequences, with over 15% as singletons. These receptors' targets are unknown. Source material: blood, either unsorted or a sorted T cell fraction (not recorded which). The receptors here all came from a male donor with ankylosing spondylitis.

The chain's CDR3 is CASSQGQTNEKLFF. The CDR3 nucleotides are TGCGCCAGCAGCCAGGGACAAACTAATGAAAAACTGTTTTTT. V is TRBV5-1 and J is TRBJ1-4; TRBD1 is a possible D gene (6 bases). V was trimmed by 4 bases and J by 1 base, leaving 8 bases between them. Germline CDR1 and CDR2: SGHRS and YFSETQ. The CDR3 has 14 residues.

At least ten counts were recorded for this clonotype. The chain couples TRBV29-1 to TRBJ2-1, with 11 bases matching TRBD1. V trimming: 4 bases; J trimming: 10 bases; junction bases outside the gene matches: 21. The CDR3 length is 18 residues. Germline-derived CDR1 and CDR2 are SQVTM and ANQGSEA. CDR3 sequence: CSVVHGALGTGGLREQFF. CDR3 DNA sequence: TGCAGCGTTGTCCACGGGGCTTTAGGGACAGGGGGACTCAGGGAGCAGTTCTTC.

J is TRBJ2-3 and V is TRBV2; 9 bases line up with TRBD2. V was clipped by 6 bases and J by 2 bases; unmatched bases: 6. The CDR3 length is 15 residues. Germline assignment: CDR1 SNHLY and CDR2 FYNNEI. The DNA for the CDR3 is TGTGCCAGCAGGTCGATAGCGGGAGCCACAGATACGCAGTATTTT. Protein: CASRSIAGATDTQYF.

This clonotype has ten or more counts. The chain is built from TRBV5-1 and TRBJ2-3, with D perhaps matching TRBD1 (6 bases). V was shortened by 4 bases and J by 5 bases, with 8 bases between the two germline ends. In germline, CDR1 is SGHRS, CDR2 YFSETQ. The CDR3 is made up of 12 amino acids. CDR3 amino acids: CASSQQGDTQYF. In nucleotides, the CDR3 is TGCGCCAGCAGCCAACAGGGAGATACGCAGTATTTT.

CDR3 DNA sequence: TGCGCCAGCAGCTCGTCACCGGGACTAGCGGTTGAGCAGTTCTTC. Its protein product is CASSSSPGLAVEQFF. The chain carries TRBV5-1 and TRBJ2-1, with 11 bases identical to TRBD2. The trim removed 3 bases at V and 9 bases at J, leaving 8 bases unmatched. This CDR3 contains 15 residues. Germline V gives CDR1 SGHRS, CDR2 YFSETQ.

As DNA, the CDR3 is TGTGCCAGCAGTTTTTCACGGCCGAGGGACAGGGGGAATAATGAGCAGTTCTTC. It specifies CASSFSRPRDRGNNEQFF. The chain has TRBV27 and TRBJ2-1; 11 bases are shared with TRBD1. The CDR3 covers 18 residues. Unmatched junction bases numbered 14, after V lost 3 bases and J lost 7 bases. Germline lookup yields CDR1 MNHEY and CDR2 SMNVEV (reference sequence).

This clonotype was picked up a small number of times. The genes are TRBV20-1 and TRBJ1-4, with a weak D call TRBD1 (5 bases). V lost 1 base, J lost 6 bases, and 12 bases lay in between. The CDR3 loop spans 14 amino acids. Germline CDR1 DFQATT, CDR2 SNEGSKA (reference sequence). CDR3 loop: CSARAGGSYEKLFF. The CDR3 region has the DNA TGCAGTGCTAGAGCGGGGGGGTCTTATGAAAAACTGTTTTTT.

The rearrangement joins TRBV5-6 to TRBJ2-6; no clear D gene. This CDR3 has 15 residues. Deletions cut 2 bases from V and 0 bases from J, with 6 bases between. The V gene's germline CDR1 is SGHDT and CDR2 YYEEEE. The CDR3 is CASSFVPSGANVLTF. In nucleotides, the CDR3 is TGTGCCAGCAGCTTCGTCCCCTCTGGGGCCAACGTCCTGACTTTC.

This clonotype has ten or more counts. V usage is TRBV20-1 and J usage is TRBJ2-7; D ambiguous. CDR3 size: 11 residues. The V gene's germline CDR1 is DFQATT and CDR2 SNEGSKA (reference sequence). V lost 0 bases to trimming and J lost 1 base, with 1 base between them. This CDR3 reads CSARDSYEQYF. The CDR3, as DNA: TGCAGTGCTAGAGATTCCTACGAGCAGTACTTC.

The J gene is TRBJ2-7, the V gene TRBV7-9; 9 nucleotides align to TRBD2. Germline trimming cut 5 bases from V and 5 bases from J; bases unmatched to any gene: 10. This CDR3 region has 15 residues. CDR1 and CDR2 (germline): SEHNR, FQNEAQ (reference sequence). This CDR3 is CASSAPGLAFDEQYF. The CDR3, as DNA: TGTGCCAGCAGCGCACCGGGACTAGCTTTCGACGAGCAGTACTTC.

This clonotype was found a few times. CDR3 bases: TGTGCCAGCAGTTTCGCGGGTAGGGACACTGAAGCTTTCTTT. Encoded protein: CASSFAGRDTEAFF. The chain has TRBV12-3 or TRBV12-4 and TRBJ1-1; D not certain. Trimming removed 3 bases at V and 3 bases at J, with 11 bases between. The CDR3 consists of 14 residues.

The chain uses TRBV11-2 and TRBJ1-5, with D hard to call. Trimming pared 6 bases from V and 5 bases from J, leaving 11 bases between. The length of the CDR3 is 13 residues. Looked up from germline, CDR1 is SGHAT and CDR2 is FQNNGV. This CDR3 reads CASRRTGDQPQHF. The CDR3 coding sequence is TGTGCCAGCAGACGGACCGGGGATCAGCCCCAGCATTTT.

In DNA form, the CDR3 reads TGTGCCAGCTCACCACCTTCCCAGGGGGGAACCACTGAAGCTTTCTTT. This gives the protein CASSPPSQGGTTEAFF. The V and J genes are TRBV18 and TRBJ1-1; TRBD1 matches at 7 bases. Losses at the gene ends were 0 bases for V and 4 bases for J; bases not matched to a gene: 8. CDR3 length: 16 residues. Germline lookup yields CDR1 KGHSH and CDR2 LQKENI.